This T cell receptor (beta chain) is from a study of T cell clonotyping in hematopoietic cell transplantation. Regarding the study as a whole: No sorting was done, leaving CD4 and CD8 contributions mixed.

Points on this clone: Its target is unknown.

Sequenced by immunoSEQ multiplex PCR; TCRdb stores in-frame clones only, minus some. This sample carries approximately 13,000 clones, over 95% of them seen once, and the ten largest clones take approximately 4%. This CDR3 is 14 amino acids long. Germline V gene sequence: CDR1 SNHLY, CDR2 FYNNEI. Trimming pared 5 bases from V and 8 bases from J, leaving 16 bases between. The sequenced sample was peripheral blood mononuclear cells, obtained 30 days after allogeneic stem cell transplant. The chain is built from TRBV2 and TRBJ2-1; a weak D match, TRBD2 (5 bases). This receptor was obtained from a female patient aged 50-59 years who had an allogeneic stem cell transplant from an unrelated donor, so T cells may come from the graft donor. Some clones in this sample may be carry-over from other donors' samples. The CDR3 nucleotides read TGTGCCAGCAGTCTCAGCGGCATTTTGGATGAGCAGTTCTTC. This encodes CASSLSGILDEQFF.